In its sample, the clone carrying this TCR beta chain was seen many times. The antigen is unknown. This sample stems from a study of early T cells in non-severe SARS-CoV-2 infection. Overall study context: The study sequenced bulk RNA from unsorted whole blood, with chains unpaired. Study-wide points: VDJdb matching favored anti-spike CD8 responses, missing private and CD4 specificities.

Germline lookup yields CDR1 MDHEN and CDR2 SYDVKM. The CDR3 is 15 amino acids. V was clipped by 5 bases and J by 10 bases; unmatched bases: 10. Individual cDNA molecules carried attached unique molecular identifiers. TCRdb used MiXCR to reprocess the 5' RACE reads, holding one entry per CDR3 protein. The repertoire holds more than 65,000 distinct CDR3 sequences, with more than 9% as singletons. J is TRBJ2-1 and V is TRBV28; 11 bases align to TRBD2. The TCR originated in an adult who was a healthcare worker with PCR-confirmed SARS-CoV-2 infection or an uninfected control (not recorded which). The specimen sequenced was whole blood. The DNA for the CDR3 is TGTGCCAGCAGTCTCCACGCCGGGACTAGCGGCGAGCAGTTCTTC. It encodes CASSLHAGTSGEQFF.